One and the same sample provided the 7 T cell receptor beta chains below, sequenced in a study of cytomegalovirus exposure and HLA in healthy donors. Vbeta (60) and Jbeta (13) primers were used in the PCR. Measured with immunoSEQ multiplex PCR; TCRdb has only the in-frame clones, and not every one. The sample has 100,000 to 150,000 clones, approximately 84% seen once. The sequencing sample was made of PBMCs. All receptors come from a woman aged 18-30 years in good health and CMV-seronegative.

This rearrangement joins TRBV6-5 to TRBJ1-2; D ambiguous. The V end was cut by 6 bases, the J end by 2 bases, with 10 bases between. There are 13 residues in the CDR3. Germline CDR1 reads MNHEY; CDR2 reads SVGAGI. CDR3 loop: CASRESGNYGYTF. In DNA form, the CDR3 reads TGTGCCAGCAGGGAGTCGGGGAACTATGGCTACACCTTC.

The rearrangement joins TRBV7-9 to TRBJ2-1; 10 nucleotides match TRBD2. Germline values: CDR1 SEHNR, CDR2 FQNEAQ (reference sequence). CDR3 size: 15 residues. V was pared by 0 bases and J by 8 bases, with 4 bases of the junction left unmatched. The CDR3 bases are TGTGCCAGCAGCTTAGCTCTAGCGGGAGTGGATGAGCAGTTCTTC. Translation: CASSLALAGVDEQFF.

This clone was seen just once. The V gene is TRBV7-9, the J gene TRBJ1-2; 7 bases are shared with TRBD1. V lost 1 base, J lost 4 bases, and 3 bases stayed unmatched. The CDR3 totals 14 residues. Germline V gene data show CDR1 as SEHNR and CDR2 as FQNEAQ (reference sequence). CDR3 in amino acids: CASSLEAGGYGYTF. The CDR3 DNA reads as TGTGCCAGCAGCTTAGAAGCAGGGGGCTATGGCTACACCTTC.

Concerning this clone: Since the CDR3 does not end with the conserved phenylalanine or tryptophan, this likely comes from a read error. Because the CDR3's place on the DNA is in doubt, the DNA is left out and the CDR3 is given as listed by TCRdb. This chain joins TRBV25-1 and TRBJ1-6. The CDR3 is 9 amino acids in total, end residues counted. In germline, CDR1 is MGHDK, CDR2 SYGVNS. The CDR3 here is CASSDYRGV.

The chain recombines TRBV2 with TRBJ2-7; possibly TRBD1 for D (5 bases). From germline, CDR1 is SNHLY and CDR2 FYNNEI. The CDR3 extends over 11 amino acids. V lost 7 bases and J 4 bases, leaving 8 bases between the germline ends. The chain's CDR3 is CASTAGYEQYF. CDR3 bases: TGTGCCAGCACGGCAGGGTACGAGCAGTACTTC. The whole variable domain, filled in from reference TRBV2 and TRBJ2-7, reads EPEVTQTPSHQVTQMGQEVILRCVPISNHLYFYWYRQILGQKVEFLVSFYNNEISEKSEIFDDQFSVERPDGSNFTLKIRSTKLEDSAMYFCASTAGYEQYFGPGTRLTVT.

J is TRBJ2-6 and V is TRBV4-2; D gene unclear. The CDR3 extends over 15 amino acids. From germline, CDR1 is LGHNA and CDR2 YNFKEQ. V was cut by 1 base and J by 2 bases, with 6 bases left in between. The CDR3 loop reads CASSQGAPGANVLTF. The CDR3 nucleotides read TGTGCCAGCAGCCAAGGGGCCCCTGGGGCCAACGTCCTGACTTTC.

The V call is TRBV5-1, the J call TRBJ1-3; D is unclear. V was clipped by 0 bases and J by 10 bases, with 17 bases between them. CDR3 length: 15 residues. Germline V gene sequence: CDR1 SGHRS, CDR2 YFSETQ. The CDR3 DNA follows: TGCGCCAGCAGCTTGGAATCGACGAGGACTTCGACCATATATTTT. Protein: CASSLESTRTSTIYF.